Reported below is one TCR beta chain. The sample originates from a study of PD-1 blockade in classical Hodgkin lymphoma. As for time point: cycle 4 day 1 (C4D1), after five to seven weeks of nivolumab. All patients experienced relapse after autologous stem cell transplantation, and brentuximab vedotin exposure was variable. The CDR3 runs 13 residues. Germline assignment: CDR1 WSHSY and CDR2 SAAADI. V was clipped by 5 bases and J by 5 bases; unmatched bases: 4. TCRdb's copy holds only in-frame clones and misses some; the assay was immunoSEQ multiplex PCR. The profile shows about 39,000 clones, 77% of them singletons.

Here the sequenced sample was peripheral blood mononuclear cells (PBMCs), taken before the fourth cycle of nivolumab. The chain links TRBV10-2 to TRBJ2-5; 8 nucleotides match TRBD1. The origin of this receptor is a human donor with classical Hodgkin lymphoma. The CDR3 loop is CASSRQGTETQYF. Here the CDR3 DNA reads TGCGCCAGCAGTAGACAGGGGACGGAGACCCAGTACTTC.